The entry below describes one TCR beta chain. Its antigen is currently unknown. Each patient experienced a relapse that followed autologous stem cell transplantation, and brentuximab vedotin exposure varied. Under best response, outcomes were complete response, partial response or progressive disease. This record belongs to a study of PD-1 blockade in classical Hodgkin lymphoma. Whole-study findings and limits: Newly diagnosed patients had baseline TCR diversity that was reportedly lower than that of healthy donors. Newly diagnosed patients and complete responders had comparable diversity at baseline.

The V gene's germline CDR1 is SGHRS and CDR2 YFSETQ. V dropped 0 bases and J dropped 5 bases, with 8 bases sitting between them. This CDR3 contains 13 residues. Sequencing used immunoSEQ multiplex PCR; TCRdb keeps in-frame clones, though not all of them. The profile shows about 30,000 clones, around 70% of them singletons. The rearrangement links TRBV5-1 to TRBJ2-5, with D uncertain. The sequence was collected from a human donor with classical Hodgkin lymphoma. Sequencing was performed on peripheral blood mononuclear cells (PBMCs), taken before the second cycle of nivolumab. DNA of the CDR3: TGCGCCAGCAGCTTGGGGCAGGCGGAGACCCAGTACTTC. Its translation is CASSLGQAETQYF.